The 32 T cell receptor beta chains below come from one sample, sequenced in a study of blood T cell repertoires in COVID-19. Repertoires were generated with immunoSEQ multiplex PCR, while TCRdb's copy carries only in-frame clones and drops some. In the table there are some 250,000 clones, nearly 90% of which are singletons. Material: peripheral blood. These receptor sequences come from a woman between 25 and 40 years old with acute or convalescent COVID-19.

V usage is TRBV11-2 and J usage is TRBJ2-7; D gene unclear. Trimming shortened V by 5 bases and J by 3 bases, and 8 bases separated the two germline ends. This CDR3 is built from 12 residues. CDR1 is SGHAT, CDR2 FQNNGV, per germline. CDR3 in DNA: TGTGCCAGCAGCGGCCCGGGCTACGAGCAGTACTTC. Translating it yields CASSGPGYEQYF.

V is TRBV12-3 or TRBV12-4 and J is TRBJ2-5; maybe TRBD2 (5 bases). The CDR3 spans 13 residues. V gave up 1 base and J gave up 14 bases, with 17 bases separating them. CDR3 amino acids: CASSLVLAGPRYF. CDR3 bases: TGTGCCAGCAGTTTAGTTCTCGCGGGCCCGCGCTACTTC.

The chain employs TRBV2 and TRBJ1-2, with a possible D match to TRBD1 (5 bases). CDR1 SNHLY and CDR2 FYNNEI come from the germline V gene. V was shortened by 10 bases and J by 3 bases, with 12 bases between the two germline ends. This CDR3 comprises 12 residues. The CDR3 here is CATQTADYGYTF. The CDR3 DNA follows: TGTGCCACTCAGACAGCCGACTATGGCTACACCTTC. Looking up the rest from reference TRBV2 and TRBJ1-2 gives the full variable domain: EPEVTQTPSHQVTQMGQEVILRCVPISNHLYFYWYRQILGQKVEFLVSFYNNEISEKSEIFDDQFSVERPDGSNFTLKIRSTKLEDSAMYFCATQTADYGYTFGSGTRLTVV.

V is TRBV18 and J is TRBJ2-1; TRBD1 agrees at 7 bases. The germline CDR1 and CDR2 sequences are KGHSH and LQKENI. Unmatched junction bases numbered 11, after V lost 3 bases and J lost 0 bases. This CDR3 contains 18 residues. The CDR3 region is CASSPGRTGSLSYNEQFF. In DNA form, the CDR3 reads TGTGCCAGCTCACCGGGCCGGACAGGCTCCCTCTCCTACAATGAGCAGTTCTTC.

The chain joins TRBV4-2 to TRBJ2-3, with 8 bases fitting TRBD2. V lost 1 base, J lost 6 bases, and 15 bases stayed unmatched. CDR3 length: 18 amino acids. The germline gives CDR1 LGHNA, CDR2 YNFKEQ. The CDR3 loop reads CASSQGNGGGLPQDTQYF. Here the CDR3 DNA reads TGTGCCAGCAGCCAAGGCAACGGGGGGGGACTTCCACAGGATACGCAGTATTTT.

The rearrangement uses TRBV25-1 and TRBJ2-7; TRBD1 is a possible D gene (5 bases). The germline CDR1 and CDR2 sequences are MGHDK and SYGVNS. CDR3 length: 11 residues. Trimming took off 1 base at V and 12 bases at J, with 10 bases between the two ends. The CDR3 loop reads CASSEWGPTYF. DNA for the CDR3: TGTGCCAGCAGTGAATGGGGCCCAACGTACTTC.

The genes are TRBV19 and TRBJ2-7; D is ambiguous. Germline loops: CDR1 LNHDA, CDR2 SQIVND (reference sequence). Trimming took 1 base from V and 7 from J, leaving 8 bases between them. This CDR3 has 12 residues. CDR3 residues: CASSIAGSEQYF. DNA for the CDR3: TGTGCCAGTAGTATAGCCGGGTCTGAGCAGTACTTC.

The CDR3 coding sequence is TGTGCCACCAGCAGGCATACCGGGACTAAGACAGATACGCAGTATTTT. As protein: CATSRHTGTKTDTQYF. V is TRBV15 and J is TRBJ2-3; 7 bases agree with TRBD2. The CDR3 length is 16 residues. V shed 3 bases and J 3 bases; nucleotides not matched to a gene: 9. Germline values: CDR1 LNHNV, CDR2 YYDKDF (reference sequence).

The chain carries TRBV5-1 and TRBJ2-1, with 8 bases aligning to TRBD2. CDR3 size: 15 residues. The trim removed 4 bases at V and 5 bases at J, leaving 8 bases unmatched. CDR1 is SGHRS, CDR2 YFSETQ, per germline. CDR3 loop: CASSTLAARNNEQFF. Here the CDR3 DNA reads TGCGCCAGCAGCACACTAGCGGCGAGAAACAATGAGCAGTTCTTC. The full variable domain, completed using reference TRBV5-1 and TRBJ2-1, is KAGVTQTPRYLIKTRGQQVTLSCSPISGHRSVSWYQQTPGQGLQFLFEYFSETQRNKGNFPGRFSGRQFSNSRSEMNVSTLELGDSALYLCASSTLAARNNEQFFGPGTRLTVL.

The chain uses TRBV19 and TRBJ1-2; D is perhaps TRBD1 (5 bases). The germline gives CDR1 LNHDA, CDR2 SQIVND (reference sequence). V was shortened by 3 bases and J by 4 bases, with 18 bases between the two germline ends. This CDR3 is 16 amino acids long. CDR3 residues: CASSMMGGAVGYGYTF. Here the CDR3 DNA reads TGTGCCAGTAGTATGATGGGAGGGGCCGTTGGCTATGGCTACACCTTC.

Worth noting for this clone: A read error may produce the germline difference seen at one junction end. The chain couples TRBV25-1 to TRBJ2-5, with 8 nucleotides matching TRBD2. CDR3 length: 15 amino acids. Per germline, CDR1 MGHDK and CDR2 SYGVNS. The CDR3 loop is CASTETSGNQETQYF. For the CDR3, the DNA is TGTGCCAGCACTGAAACTAGCGGCAACCAAGAGACCCAGTACTTC.

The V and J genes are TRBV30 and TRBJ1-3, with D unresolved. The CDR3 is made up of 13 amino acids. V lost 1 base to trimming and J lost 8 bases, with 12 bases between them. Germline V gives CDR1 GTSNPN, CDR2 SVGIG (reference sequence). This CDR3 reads CAWSDNMAHTIYF. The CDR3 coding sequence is TGTGCCTGGAGTGATAACATGGCTCACACCATATATTTT. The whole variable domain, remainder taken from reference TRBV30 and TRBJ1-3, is SQTIHQWPATLVQPVGSPLSLECTVEGTSNPNLYWYRQAAGRGLQLLFYSVGIGQISSEVPQNLSASRPQDRQFILSSKKLLLSDSGFYLCAWSDNMAHTIYFGEGSWLTVV.

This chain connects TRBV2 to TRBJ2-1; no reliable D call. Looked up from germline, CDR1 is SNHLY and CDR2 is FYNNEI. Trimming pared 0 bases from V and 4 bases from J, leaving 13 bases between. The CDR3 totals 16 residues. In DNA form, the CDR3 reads TGTGCCAGCAGTGAAGCTTTGAGACACCTATACAATGAGCAGTTCTTC. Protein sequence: CASSEALRHLYNEQFF.

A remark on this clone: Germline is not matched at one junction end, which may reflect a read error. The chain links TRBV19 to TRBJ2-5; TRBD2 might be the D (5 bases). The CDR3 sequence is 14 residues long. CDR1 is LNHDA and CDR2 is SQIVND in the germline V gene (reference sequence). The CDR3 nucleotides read TGTGCCAGCAGTATGAACGGGGACCAAGAGACCCAGTACTTC. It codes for CASSMNGDQETQYF.

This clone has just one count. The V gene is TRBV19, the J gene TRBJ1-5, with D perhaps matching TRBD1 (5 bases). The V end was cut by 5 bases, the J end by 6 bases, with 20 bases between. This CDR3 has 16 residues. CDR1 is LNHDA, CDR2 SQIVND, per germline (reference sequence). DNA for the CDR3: TGTGCCAGTAGTCCCCCGGTTCTCCAGGGTGGTCAGCCCCAGCATTTT. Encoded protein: CASSPPVLQGGQPQHF.

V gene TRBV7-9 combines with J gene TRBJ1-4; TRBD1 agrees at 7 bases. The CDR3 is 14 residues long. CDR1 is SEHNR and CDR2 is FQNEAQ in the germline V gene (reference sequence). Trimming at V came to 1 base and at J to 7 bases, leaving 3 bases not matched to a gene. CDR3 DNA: TGTGCCAGCAGCTTAGGACAGGGAGTTGAAAAACTGTTTTTT. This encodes CASSLGQGVEKLFF.

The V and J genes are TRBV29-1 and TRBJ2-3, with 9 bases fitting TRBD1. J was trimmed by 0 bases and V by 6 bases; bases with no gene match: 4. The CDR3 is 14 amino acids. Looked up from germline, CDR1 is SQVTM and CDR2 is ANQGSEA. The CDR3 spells CSVGQGPSTDTQYF. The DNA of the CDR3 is TGCAGCGTCGGACAGGGGCCTAGCACAGATACGCAGTATTTT.

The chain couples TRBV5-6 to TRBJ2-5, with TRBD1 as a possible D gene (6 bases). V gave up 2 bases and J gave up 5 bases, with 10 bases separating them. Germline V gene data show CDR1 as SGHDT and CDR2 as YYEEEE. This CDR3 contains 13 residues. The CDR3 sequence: CASSFSRGETQYF. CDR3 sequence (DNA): TGTGCCAGCAGCTTTAGCAGGGGCGAGACCCAGTACTTC.

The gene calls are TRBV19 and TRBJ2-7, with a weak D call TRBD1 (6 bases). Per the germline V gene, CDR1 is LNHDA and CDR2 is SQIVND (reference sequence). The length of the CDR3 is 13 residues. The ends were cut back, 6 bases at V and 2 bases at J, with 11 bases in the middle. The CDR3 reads CASRGDNPYEQYF. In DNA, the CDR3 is TGTGCCAGTAGAGGGGACAACCCCTACGAGCAGTACTTC. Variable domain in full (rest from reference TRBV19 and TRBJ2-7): DGGITQSPKYLFRKEGQNVTLSCEQNLNHDAMYWYRQDPGQGLRLIYYSQIVNDFQKGDIAEGYSVSREKKESFPLTVTSAQKNPTAFYLCASRGDNPYEQYFGPGTRLTVT.

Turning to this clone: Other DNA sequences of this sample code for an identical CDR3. The DNA of the CDR3 is TGTGCCAGCAGCTTAAGTAGCTCCTACGAGCAGTACTTC. The encoded protein is CASSLSSSYEQYF. The V gene is TRBV11-2, the J gene TRBJ2-7; D is uncertain. Germline CDR1 is SGHAT and CDR2 is FQNNGV. V was trimmed by 2 bases and J by 0 bases, leaving 5 bases between them. This CDR3 spans 13 amino acids.

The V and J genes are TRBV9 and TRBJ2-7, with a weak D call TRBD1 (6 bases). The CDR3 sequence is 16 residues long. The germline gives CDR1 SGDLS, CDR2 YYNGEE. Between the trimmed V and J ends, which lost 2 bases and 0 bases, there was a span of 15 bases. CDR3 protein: CASSVNRDTHSYEQYF. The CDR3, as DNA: TGTGCCAGCAGCGTGAATCGGGACACTCACTCCTACGAGCAGTACTTC.

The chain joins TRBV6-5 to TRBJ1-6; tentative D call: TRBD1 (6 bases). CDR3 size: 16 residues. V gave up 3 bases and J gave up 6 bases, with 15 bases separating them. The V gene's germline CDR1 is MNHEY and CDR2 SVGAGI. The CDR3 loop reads CASSYNPQGPNSPLHF. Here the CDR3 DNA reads TGTGCCAGCAGTTATAACCCACAGGGACCTAATTCACCCCTCCACTTT.

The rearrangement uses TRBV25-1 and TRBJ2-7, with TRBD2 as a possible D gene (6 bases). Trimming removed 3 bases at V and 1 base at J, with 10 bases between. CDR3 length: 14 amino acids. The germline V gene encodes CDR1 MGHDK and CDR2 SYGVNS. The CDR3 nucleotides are TGTGCCAGCAGTGAGGCGGGAAGGTCCTACGAGCAGTACTTC. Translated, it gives CASSEAGRSYEQYF.

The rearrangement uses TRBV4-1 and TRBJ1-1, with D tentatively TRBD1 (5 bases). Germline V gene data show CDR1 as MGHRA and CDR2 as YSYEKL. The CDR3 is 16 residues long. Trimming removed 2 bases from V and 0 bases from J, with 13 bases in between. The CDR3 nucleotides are TGCGCCAGCAGCCAATGGGCGGGGGGAGTGAACACTGAAGCTTTCTTT. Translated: CASSQWAGGVNTEAFF.

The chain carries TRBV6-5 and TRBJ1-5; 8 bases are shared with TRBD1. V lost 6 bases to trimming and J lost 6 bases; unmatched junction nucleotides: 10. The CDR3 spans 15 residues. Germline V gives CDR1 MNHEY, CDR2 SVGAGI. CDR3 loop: CASRNDRGGSQPQHF. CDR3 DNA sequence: TGTGCCAGCAGGAACGACAGGGGCGGGAGTCAGCCCCAGCATTTT.

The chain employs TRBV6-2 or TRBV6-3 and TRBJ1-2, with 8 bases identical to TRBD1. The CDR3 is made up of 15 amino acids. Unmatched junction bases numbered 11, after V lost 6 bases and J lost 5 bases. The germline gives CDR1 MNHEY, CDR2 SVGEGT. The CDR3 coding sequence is TGTGCCAGCAGCCTTCCCAGGGGGCAGTGGTATGGCTACACCTTC. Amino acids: CASSLPRGQWYGYTF.

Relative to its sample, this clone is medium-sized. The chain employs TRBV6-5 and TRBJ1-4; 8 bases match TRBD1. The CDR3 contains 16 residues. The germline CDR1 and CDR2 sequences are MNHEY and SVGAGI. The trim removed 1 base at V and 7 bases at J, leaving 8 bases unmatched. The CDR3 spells CASSYFSGGAGEKLFF. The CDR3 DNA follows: TGTGCCAGCAGTTACTTCTCAGGGGGCGCGGGTGAAAAACTGTTTTTT.

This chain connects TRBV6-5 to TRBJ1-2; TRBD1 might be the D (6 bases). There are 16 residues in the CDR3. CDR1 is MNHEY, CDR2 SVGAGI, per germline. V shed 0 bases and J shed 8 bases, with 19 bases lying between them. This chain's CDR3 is CASSYSLAGEEEGYTF. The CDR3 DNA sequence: TGTGCCAGCAGTTACTCGTTGGCAGGGGAAGAAGAGGGCTACACCTTC.

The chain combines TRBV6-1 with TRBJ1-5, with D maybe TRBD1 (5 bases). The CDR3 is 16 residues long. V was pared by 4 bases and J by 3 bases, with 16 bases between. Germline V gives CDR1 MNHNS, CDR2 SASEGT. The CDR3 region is CASSGAGAAPNQPQHF. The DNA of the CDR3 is TGTGCCAGCAGTGGCGCTGGGGCGGCGCCCAATCAGCCCCAGCATTTT.

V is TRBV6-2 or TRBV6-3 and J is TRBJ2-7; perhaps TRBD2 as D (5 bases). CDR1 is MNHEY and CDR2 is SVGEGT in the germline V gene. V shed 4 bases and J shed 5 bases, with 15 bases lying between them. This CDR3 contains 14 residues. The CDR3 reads CASSSGGYENEQYF. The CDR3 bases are TGTGCCAGCAGTTCCGGCGGGTATGAGAACGAGCAGTACTTC.

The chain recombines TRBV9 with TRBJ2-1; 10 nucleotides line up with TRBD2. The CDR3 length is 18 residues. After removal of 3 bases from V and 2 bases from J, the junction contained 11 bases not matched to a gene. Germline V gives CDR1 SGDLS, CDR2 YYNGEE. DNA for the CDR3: TGTGCCAGCAGCGGAATGGGTCAGCGGGAGGGCCCCTACAATGAGCAGTTCTTC. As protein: CASSGMGQREGPYNEQFF.

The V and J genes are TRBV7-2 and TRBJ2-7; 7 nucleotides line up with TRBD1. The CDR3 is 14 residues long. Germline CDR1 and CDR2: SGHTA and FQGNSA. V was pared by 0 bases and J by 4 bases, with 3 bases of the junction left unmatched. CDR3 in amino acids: CASSLATGQYEQYF. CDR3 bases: TGTGCCAGCAGCTTAGCGACAGGGCAATACGAGCAGTACTTC.